This T cell receptor (beta chain) originates from a study of blood T cell repertoires in COVID-19. Study-level information: Sites in the United States, Italy and Spain provided acute and convalescent COVID-19 samples. In each case, the material was cDNA or gDNA derived from T cells, B-cell-depleted T cells, or PBMCs.

From germline, CDR1 is GTSNPN and CDR2 SVGIG (reference sequence). The CDR3 extends over 13 amino acids. Between the trimmed V and J ends, which lost 4 bases and 3 bases, there was a span of 12 bases. This clone was seen a handful of times. Per the original data handling: Amplification with reference gene primers provided the estimates of nucleated cell counts. Sequenced by immunoSEQ multiplex PCR; TCRdb stores in-frame clones only, minus some. V, J and clone size are taken as reported in that table, and D and trimming were inferred from the DNA itself. This table has tens of thousands of clones, almost 85% appearing once.

The rearrangement uses TRBV30 and TRBJ1-2; D perhaps matches TRBD1 (5 bases). The specimen was peripheral blood. This sequence originates from a man aged 55 to 69 with acute or convalescent COVID-19. The DNA for the CDR3 is TGTGCCTGGAAAAAGGGAGGGGACTATGGCTACACCTTC. Amino acid sequence: CAWKKGGDYGYTF.